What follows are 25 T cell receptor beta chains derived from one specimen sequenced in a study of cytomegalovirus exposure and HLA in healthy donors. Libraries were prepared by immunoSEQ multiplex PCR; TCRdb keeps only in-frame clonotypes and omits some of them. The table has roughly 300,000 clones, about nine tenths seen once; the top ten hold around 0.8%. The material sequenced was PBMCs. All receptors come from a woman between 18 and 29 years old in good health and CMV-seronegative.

The CDR3 coding sequence is TGCGCCAGCAGCCGTCTCGGGACAGGAGATTACAATGAGCAGTTCTTC. Translating gives CASSRLGTGDYNEQFF. The chain has TRBV4-3 and TRBJ2-1; 8 bases match TRBD1. Germline CDR1 is LGHNA and CDR2 is YSLEER. The CDR3 runs to 16 residues. The V segment lost 4 bases and the J segment 4 bases; nucleotides outside the gene matches: 9.

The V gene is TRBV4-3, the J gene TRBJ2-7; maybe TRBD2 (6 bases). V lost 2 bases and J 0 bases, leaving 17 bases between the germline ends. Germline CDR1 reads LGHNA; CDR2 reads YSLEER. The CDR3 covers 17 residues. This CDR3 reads CASSQHHGGRNSYEQYF. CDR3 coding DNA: TGCGCCAGCAGCCAACATCATGGGGGGAGGAACTCCTACGAGCAGTACTTC.

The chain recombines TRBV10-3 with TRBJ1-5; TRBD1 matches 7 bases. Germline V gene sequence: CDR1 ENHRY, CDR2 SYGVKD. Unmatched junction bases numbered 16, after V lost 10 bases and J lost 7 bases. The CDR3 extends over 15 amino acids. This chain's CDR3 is CATDRTGTSIQPQHF. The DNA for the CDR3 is TGTGCCACGGACAGGACAGGCACCTCGATACAGCCCCAGCATTTT.

CDR3 DNA sequence: TGTGCCAGCTCACCAGCTTCGTCTAGCTACGAGCAGTACTTC. It translates to CASSPASSSYEQYF. The chain employs TRBV18 and TRBJ2-7; D unresolved. The germline gives CDR1 KGHSH, CDR2 LQKENI. The CDR3 covers 14 residues. V lost 2 bases and J 3 bases, leaving 11 bases between the germline ends.

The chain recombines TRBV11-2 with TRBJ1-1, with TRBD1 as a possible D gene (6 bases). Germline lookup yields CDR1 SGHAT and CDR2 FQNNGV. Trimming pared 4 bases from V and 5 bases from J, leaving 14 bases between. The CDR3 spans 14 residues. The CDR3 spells CASSSIRGGTEAFF. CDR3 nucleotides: TGTGCCAGCAGCTCCATTAGGGGGGGAACTGAAGCTTTCTTT. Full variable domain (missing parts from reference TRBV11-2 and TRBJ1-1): EAGVAQSPRYKIIEKRQSVAFWCNPISGHATLYWYQQILGQGPKLLIQFQNNGVVDDSQLPKDRFSAERLKGVDSTLKIQPAKLEDSAVYLCASSSIRGGTEAFFGQGTRLTVV.

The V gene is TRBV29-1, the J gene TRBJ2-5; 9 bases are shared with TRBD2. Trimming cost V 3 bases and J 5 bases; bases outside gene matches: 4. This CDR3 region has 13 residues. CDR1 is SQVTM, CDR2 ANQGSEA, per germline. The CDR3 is CSVDSGSLETQYF. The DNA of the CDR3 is TGCAGCGTTGATAGCGGGAGTCTTGAGACCCAGTACTTC.

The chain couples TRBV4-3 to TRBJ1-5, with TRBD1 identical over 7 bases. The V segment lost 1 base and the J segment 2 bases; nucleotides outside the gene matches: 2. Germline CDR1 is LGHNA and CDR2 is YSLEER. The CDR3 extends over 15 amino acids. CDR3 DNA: TGCGCCAGCAGCCAAGCTACAGGGGGCAATCAGCCCCAGCATTTT. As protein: CASSQATGGNQPQHF.

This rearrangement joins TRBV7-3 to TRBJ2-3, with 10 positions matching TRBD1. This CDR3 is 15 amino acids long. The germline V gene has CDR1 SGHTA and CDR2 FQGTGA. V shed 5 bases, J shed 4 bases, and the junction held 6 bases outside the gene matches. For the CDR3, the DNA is TGTGCCAGCAGCCCGGGACAGGGGTGGGCAGATACGCAGTATTTT. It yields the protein CASSPGQGWADTQYF.

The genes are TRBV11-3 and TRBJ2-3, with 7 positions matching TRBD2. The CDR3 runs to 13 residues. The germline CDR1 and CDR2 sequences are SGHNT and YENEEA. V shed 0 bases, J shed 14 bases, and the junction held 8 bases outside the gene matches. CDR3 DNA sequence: TGTGCCAGCAGCTTAGAGTCTAGCGGAGAGTTGTATTTT. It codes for CASSLESSGELYF.

The CDR3 protein is CAWSPGGRGWSGELFF. As DNA, the CDR3 is TGTGCCTGGAGCCCGGGGGGGCGGGGATGGTCCGGGGAGCTGTTTTTT. The V and J genes are TRBV30 and TRBJ2-2; 8 nucleotides align to TRBD2. The CDR3 runs 16 residues. With V trimmed by 3 bases and J by 6 bases, 12 bases remained unmatched. Per the germline V gene, CDR1 is GTSNPN and CDR2 is SVGIG (reference sequence).

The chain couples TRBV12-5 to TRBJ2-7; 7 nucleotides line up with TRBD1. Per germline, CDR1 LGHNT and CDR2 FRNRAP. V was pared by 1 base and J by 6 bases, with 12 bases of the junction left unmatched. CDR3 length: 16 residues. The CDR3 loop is CASGLATGTASGEQYF. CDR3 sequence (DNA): TGTGCTAGTGGTTTGGCCACCGGGACAGCTTCGGGCGAGCAGTACTTC.

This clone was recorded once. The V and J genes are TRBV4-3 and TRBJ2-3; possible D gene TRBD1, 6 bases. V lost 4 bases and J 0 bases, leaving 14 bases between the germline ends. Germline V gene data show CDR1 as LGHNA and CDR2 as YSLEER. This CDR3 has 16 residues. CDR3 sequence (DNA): TGCGCCAGCAGCCTGGACAGTATCTCTAGCACAGATACGCAGTATTTT. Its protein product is CASSLDSISSTDTQYF.

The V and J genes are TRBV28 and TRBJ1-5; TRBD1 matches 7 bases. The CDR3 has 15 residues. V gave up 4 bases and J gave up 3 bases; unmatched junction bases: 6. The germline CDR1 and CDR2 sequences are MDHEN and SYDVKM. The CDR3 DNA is TGTGCCAGCAGTTCACCGGGGACAGCCAATCAGCCCCAGCATTTT. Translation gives CASSSPGTANQPQHF.

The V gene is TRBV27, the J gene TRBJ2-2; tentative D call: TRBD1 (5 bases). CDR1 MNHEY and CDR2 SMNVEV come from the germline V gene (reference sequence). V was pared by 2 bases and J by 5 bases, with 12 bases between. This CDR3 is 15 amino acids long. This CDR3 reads CASSLHWGWTGELFF. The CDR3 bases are TGTGCCAGCAGTTTACACTGGGGCTGGACCGGGGAGCTGTTTTTT.

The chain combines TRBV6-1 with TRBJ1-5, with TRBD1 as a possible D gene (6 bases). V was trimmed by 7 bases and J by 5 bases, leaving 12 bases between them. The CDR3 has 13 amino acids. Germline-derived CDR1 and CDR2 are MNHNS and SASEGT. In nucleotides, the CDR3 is TGTGCCAGCACAGGGGAAGGGGATCAGCCCCAGCATTTT. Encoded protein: CASTGEGDQPQHF.

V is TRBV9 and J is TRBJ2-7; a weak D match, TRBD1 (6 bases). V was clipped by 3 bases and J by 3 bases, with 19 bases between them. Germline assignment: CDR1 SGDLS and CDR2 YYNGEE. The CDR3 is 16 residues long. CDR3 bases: TGTGCCAGCAGCGCCCGGGACACCGGTAAAAGCTACGAGCAGTACTTC. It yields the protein CASSARDTGKSYEQYF. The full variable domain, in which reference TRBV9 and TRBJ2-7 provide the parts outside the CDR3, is DSGVTQTPKHLITATGQRVTLRCSPRSGDLSVYWYQQSLDQGLQFLIQYYNGEERAKGNILERFSAQQFPDLHSELNLSSLELGDSALYFCASSARDTGKSYEQYFGPGTRLTVT.

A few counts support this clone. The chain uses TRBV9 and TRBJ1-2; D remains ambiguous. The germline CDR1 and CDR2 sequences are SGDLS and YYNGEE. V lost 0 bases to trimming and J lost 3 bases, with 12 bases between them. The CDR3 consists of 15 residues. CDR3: CASSVEMGLDYGYTF. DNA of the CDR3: TGTGCCAGCAGCGTAGAAATGGGCCTCGACTATGGCTACACCTTC.

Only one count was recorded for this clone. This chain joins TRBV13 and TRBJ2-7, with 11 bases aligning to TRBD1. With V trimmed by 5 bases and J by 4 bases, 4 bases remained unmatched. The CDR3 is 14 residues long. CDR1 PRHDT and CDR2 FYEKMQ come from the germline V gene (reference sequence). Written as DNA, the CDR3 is TGTGCCAGCAGCGCCGGGACAGGGGGGTACGAGCAGTACTTC. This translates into CASSAGTGGYEQYF.

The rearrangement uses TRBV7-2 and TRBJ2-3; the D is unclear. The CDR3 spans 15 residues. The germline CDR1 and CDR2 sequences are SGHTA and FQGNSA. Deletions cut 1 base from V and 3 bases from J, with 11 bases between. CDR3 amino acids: CASSLGPGETDTQYF. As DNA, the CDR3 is TGTGCCAGCAGCTTAGGGCCGGGTGAGACAGATACGCAGTATTTT.

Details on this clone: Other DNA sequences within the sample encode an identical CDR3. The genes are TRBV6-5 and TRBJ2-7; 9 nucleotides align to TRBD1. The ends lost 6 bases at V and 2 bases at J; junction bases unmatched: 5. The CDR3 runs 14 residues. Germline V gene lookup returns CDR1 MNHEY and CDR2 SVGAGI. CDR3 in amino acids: CASSPGQGTYEQYF. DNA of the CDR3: TGTGCCAGCAGCCCCGGACAGGGGACCTACGAGCAGTACTTC.

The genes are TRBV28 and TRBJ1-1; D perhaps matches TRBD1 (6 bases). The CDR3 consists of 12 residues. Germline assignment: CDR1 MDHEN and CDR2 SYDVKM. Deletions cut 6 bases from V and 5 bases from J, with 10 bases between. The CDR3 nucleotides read TGTGCCAGCAGCTCAGGGGTTACTGAAGCTTTCTTT. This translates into CASSSGVTEAFF.

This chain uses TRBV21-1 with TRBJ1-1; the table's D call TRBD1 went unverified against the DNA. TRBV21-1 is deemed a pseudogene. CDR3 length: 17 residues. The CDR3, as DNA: TGTGCCAGCAGCAAAGGGGGGCCCCGGGCGCCGAACACTGAAGCTTTCTTT. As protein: CASSKGGPRAPNTEAFF.

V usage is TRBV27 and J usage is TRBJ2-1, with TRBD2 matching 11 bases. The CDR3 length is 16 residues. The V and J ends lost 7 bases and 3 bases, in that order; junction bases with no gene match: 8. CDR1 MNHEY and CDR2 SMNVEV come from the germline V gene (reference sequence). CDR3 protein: CASTQLAGVGYNEQFF. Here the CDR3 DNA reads TGTGCCAGCACCCAACTAGCGGGAGTAGGCTACAATGAGCAGTTCTTC.

In DNA form, the CDR3 reads TGTGCCAGTAGTTTTTCCTCGTACAATGAGCAGTTCTTC. It yields the protein CASSFSSYNEQFF. The rearrangement joins TRBV19 to TRBJ2-1; no reliable D call. The CDR3 spans 13 residues. In germline, CDR1 is LNHDA, CDR2 SQIVND (reference sequence). V dropped 5 bases and J dropped 4 bases, with 9 bases sitting between them.

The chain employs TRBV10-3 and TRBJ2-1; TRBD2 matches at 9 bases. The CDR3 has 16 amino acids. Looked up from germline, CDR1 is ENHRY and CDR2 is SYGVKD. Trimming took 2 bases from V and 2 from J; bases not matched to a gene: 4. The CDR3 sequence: CAISEVREGPYNEQFF. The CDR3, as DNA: TGTGCCATCAGTGAGGTGCGGGAGGGCCCCTACAATGAGCAGTTCTTC.